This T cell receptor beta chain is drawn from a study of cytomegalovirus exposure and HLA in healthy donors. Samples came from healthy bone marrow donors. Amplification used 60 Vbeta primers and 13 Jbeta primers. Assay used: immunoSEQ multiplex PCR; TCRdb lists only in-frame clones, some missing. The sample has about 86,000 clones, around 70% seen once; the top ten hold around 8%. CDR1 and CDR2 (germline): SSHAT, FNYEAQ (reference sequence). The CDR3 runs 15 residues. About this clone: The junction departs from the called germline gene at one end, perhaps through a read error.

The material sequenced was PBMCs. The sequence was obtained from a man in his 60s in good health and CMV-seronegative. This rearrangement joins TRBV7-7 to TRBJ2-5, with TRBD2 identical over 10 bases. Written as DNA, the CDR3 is TGTGCTAGCAGCTTAGGACTAGCGGTCCAAGAGACCCAGTACTTC. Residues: CASSLGLAVQETQYF.